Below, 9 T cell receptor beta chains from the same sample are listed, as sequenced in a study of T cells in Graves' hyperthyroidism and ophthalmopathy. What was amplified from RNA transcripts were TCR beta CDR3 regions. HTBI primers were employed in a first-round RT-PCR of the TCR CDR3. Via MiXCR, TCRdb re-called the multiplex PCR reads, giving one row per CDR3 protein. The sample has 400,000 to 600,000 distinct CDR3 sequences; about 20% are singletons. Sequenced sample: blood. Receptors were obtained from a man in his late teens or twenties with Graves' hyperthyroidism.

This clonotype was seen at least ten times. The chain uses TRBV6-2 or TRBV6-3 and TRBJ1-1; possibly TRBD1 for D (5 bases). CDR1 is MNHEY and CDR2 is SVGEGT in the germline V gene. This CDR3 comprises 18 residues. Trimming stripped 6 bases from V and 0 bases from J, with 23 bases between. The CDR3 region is CASSPRGVFGGMNTEAFF. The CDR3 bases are TGTGCCAGCAGCCCACGGGGGGTCTTCGGCGGAATGAACACTGAAGCTTTCTTT.

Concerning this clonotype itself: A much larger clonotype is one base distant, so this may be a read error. CDR3 nucleotides: TGTGCCAGCAGTCCATCCCTCGGGTGGGACAGGGGTGACGAGCAGGACTTC. Translated: CASSPSLGWDRGDEQDF. The chain recombines TRBV6-1 with TRBJ2-7; 10 bases map to TRBD1. The CDR3 is 17 residues long. In germline, CDR1 is MNHNS, CDR2 SASEGT.

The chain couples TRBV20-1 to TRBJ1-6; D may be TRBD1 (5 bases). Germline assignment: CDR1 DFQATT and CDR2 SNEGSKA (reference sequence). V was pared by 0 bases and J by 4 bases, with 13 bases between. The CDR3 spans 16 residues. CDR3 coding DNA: TGCAGTGCTAGAGATGAGGGGTCCCATTATAATTCACCCCTCCACTTT. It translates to CSARDEGSHYNSPLHF.

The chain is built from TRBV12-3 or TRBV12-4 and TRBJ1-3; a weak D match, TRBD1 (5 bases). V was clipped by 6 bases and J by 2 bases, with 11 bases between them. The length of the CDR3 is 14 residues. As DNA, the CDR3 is TGTGCCAGCAGCCCAAGCAGGGCTGGAAACACCATATATTTT. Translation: CASSPSRAGNTIYF.

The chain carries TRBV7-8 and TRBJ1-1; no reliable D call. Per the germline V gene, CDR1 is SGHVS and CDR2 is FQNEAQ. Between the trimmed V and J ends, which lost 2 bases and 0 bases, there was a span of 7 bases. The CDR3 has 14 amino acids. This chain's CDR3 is CASSLLVVNTEAFF. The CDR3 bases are TGTGCCAGCAGCTTACTTGTCGTGAACACTGAAGCTTTCTTT.

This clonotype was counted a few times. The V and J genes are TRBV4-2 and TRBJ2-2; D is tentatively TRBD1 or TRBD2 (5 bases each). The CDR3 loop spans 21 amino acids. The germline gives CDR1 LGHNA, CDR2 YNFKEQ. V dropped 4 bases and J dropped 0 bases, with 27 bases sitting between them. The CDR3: CASSPNPGRTILHPNTGELFF. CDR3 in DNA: TGTGCCAGCAGCCCGAATCCGGGACGGACCATCCTCCATCCGAACACCGGGGAGCTGTTTTTT.

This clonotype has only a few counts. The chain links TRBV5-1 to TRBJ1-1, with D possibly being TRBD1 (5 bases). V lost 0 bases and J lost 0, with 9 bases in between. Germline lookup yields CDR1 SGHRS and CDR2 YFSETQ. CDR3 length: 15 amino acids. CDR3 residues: CASSLELGVNTEAFF. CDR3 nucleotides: TGCGCCAGCAGCTTGGAGCTGGGGGTGAACACTGAAGCTTTCTTT. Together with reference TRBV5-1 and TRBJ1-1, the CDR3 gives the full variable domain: KAGVTQTPRYLIKTRGQQVTLSCSPISGHRSVSWYQQTPGQGLQFLFEYFSETQRNKGNFPGRFSGRQFSNSRSEMNVSTLELGDSALYLCASSLELGVNTEAFFGQGTRLTVV.

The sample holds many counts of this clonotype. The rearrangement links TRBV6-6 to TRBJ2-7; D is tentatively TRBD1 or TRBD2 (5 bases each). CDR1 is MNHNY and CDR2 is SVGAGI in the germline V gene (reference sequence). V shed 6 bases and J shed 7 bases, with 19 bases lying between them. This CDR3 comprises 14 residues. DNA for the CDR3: TGTGCCAGCAGGGCCCCAGGGCGGGTGGGGGAGCAGTACTTC. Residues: CASRAPGRVGEQYF.

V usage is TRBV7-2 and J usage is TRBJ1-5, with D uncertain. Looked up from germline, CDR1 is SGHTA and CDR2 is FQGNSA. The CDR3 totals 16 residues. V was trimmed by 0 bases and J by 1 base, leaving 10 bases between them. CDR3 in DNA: TGTGCCAGCAGCTTAGCGGGAGGGTTAAGCAATCAGCCCCAGCATTTT. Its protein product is CASSLAGGLSNQPQHF.